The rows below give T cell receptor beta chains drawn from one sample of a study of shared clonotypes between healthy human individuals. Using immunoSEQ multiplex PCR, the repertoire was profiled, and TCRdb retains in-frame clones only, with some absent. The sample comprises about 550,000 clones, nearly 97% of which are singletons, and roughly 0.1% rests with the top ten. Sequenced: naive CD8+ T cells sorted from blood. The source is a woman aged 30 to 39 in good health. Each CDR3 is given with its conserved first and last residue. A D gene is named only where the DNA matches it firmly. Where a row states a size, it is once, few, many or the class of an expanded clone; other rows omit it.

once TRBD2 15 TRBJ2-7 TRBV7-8 TGTGCCAGCAGCTTAGCGGGAGGGCCTTCTGGGGAGCAGTACTTC CASSLAGGPSGEQYF
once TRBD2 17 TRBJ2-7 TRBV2 TGTGCCAGCAGTGAATTTGTCGGGGGGGAGAGCTCCTACGAGCAGTACTTC CASSEFVGGESSYEQYF
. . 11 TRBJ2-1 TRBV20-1 TGCAGTGCTAGTGGCGCCCGTGAGCAGTTCTTC CSASGAREQFF
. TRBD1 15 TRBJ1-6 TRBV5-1 TGCGCCAGCAGCGAGGGACAGGGTAGGGATTCACCCCTCCACTTT CASSEGQGRDSPLHF
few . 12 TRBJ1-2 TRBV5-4 TGTGCCAGCAGCTATGGGGCGGGCGGCTACACCTTC CASSYGAGGYTF
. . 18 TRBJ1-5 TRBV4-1 TGCGCCAGCAGCCAATCGACAGACCTTTCGTCCGTAAATCAGCCCCAGCATTTT CASSQSTDLSSVNQPQHF
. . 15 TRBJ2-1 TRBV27 TGTGCCAGCAGTTTTGGGTCGTGGGAGTCAAATGAGCAGTTCTTC CASSFGSWESNEQFF
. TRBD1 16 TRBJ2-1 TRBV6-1 TGTGCCAGCAGTGGGTGGACAGGGGGCAGTTACAATGAGCAGTTCTTC CASSGWTGGSYNEQFF
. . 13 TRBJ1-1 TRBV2 TGTGCCAGCCCTACCGGGCGGAGCACTGAAGCTTTCTTT CASPTGRSTEAFF
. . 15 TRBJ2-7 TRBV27 TGTGCCAGCAGTGCCGGGACCGTAGCATTTCACGAGCAGTACTTC CASSAGTVAFHEQYF
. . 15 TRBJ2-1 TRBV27 TGTGCCAGCAGTTTAACGTGGGGCTCCTACAATGAGCAGTTCTTC CASSLTWGSYNEQFF
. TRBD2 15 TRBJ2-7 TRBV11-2 TGTGCCAGCAGCTGGGCTAGCGGGAACTCCTACGAGCAGTACTTC CASSWASGNSYEQYF
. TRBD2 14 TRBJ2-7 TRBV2 TGTGCCAGCAGTGAAGTGGCGGGGGCCTACGAGCAGTACTTC CASSEVAGAYEQYF
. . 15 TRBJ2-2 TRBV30 TGTGCCTGGACCGAAACAAGGGGGAACACCGGGGAGCTGTTTTTT CAWTETRGNTGELFF
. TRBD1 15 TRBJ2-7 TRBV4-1 TGCGCCAGCAGCCGGAGGGACAGGGACTCCTACGAGCAGTACTTC CASSRRDRDSYEQYF
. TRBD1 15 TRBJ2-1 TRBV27 TGTGCCAGCAGTTTATCACAGACAGGGGTCAATGAGCAGTTCTTC CASSLSQTGVNEQFF
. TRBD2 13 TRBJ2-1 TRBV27 TGTGCCAGCGGGGCTAGCGGTTACAATGAGCAGTTCTTC CASGASGYNEQFF
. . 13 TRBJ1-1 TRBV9 TGTGCCAGCAGCGTAGGTGGGGGAACTAAAGCTTTCTTT CASSVGGGTKAFF
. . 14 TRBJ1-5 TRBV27 TGTGCCAGCGGACCCCGGGGCCCCCTTCAGCCCCAGCATTTT CASGPRGPLQPQHF
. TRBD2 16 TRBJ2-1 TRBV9 TGTGCCAGCAGCGTATGGTCTAGCGGGAGTTCGAATGAGCAGTTCTTC CASSVWSSGSSNEQFF
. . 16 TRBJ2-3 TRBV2 TGTGCCAGCAGTGATTCTCCTAGCGAAAGCACAGATACGCAGTATTTT CASSDSPSESTDTQYF
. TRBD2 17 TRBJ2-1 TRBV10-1 TGCGCCAGCAGTGGGAAGGGACTAGCGGGAGTCTACAATGAGCAGTTCTTC CASSGKGLAGVYNEQFF
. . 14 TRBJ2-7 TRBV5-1 TGCGCCAGCAGCTTGGAAGGATTCTCCTACGAGCAGTACTTC CASSLEGFSYEQYF
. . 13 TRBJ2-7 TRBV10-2 TGCGCCAGCACCTCCCGCGGGGGCTGGGAGCAGTACTTC CASTSRGGWEQYF
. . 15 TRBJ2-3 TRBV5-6 TGTGCCAGCAGCGCAGGGGGGTCGGGCACAGATACGCAGTATTTT CASSAGGSGTDTQYF
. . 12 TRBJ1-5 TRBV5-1 TGCGCCAGCAGCTTGCTTAGACAGCCCCAGCATTTT CASSLLRQPQHF
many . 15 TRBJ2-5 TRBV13 TGTGCCAGCAGCCGCAGGGGAGGGGGCCAAGAGACCCAGTACTTC CASSRRGGGQETQYF